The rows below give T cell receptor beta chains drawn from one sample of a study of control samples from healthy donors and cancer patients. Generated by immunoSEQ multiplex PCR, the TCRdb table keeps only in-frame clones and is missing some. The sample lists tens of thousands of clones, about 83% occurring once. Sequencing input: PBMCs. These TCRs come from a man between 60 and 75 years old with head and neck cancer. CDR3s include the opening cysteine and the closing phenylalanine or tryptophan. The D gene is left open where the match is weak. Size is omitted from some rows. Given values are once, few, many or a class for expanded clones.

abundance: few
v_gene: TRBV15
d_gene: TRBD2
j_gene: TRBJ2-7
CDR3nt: TGTGCCACCAGCAGAGAAAGCGGGAGGGTTGAGCAGTACTTC
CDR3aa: CATSRESGRVEQYF

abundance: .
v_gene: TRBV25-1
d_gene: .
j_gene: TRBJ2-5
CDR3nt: TGTGCCAGCAGTGACCTGGGGGCAGGAGTCCAAGAGACCCAGTACTTC
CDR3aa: CASSDLGAGVQETQYF

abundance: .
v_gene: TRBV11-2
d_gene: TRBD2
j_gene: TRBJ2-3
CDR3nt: TGTGCCAGCAGCCAGCTAGCGGGGGGGCCCGGAGATACGCAGTATTTT
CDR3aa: CASSQLAGGPGDTQYF

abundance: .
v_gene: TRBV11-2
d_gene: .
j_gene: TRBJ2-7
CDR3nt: TGTGCCAGCAGCCTCGGACAGTCCTACGAGCAGTACTTC
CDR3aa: CASSLGQSYEQYF

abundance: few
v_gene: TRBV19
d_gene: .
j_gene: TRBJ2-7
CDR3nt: TGTGCCAGTAGTATCGGCGGGTCAGTTCACTACGAGCAGTACTTC
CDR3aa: CASSIGGSVHYEQYF

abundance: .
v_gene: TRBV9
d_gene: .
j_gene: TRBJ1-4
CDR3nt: TGTGCCAGCAGCAGAGGAGGGAAAGGTGAAAAACTGTTTTTT
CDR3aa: CASSRGGKGEKLFF

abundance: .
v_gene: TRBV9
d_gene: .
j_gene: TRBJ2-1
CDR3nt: TGTGCCAGCAGCACAACCCGCGAGCAGTTCTTC
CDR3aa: CASSTTREQFF

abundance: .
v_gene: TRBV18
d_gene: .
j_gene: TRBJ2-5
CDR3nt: TGTGCCAGCTCACGGTGGGTTGGGGAAGAGACCCAGTACTTC
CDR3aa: CASSRWVGEETQYF

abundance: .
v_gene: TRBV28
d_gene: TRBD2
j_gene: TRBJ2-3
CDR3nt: TGTGCCGCGGTAGCGGGAGCCACAGATACGCAGTATTTT
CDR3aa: CAAVAGATDTQYF

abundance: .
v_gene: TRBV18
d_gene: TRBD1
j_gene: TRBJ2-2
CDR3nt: TGTGCCAGCTCACGACAGGGGAGCCCCGGGGAGCTGTTTTTT
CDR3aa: CASSRQGSPGELFF

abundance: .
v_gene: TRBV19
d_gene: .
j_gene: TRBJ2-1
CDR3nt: TGTGCCAGTAGTATGGCGAGGGGGAATGAGCAGTTCTTC
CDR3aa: CASSMARGNEQFF

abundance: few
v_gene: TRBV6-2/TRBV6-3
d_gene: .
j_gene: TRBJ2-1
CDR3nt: TGTGCCAGCAGCGAAGGGGGACACTACAATGAGCAGTTCTTC
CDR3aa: CASSEGGHYNEQFF

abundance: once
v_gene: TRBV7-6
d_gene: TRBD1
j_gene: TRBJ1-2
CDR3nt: TGTGCCAGCAGCTTTAGCCTGGGACAGGGTGGGGGCTACACCTTC
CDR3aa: CASSFSLGQGGGYTF

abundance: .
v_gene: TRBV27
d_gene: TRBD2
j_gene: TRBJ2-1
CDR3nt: TGTGCCAGCAGACGGACTAGCGATGAGCAGTTCTTC
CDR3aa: CASRRTSDEQFF

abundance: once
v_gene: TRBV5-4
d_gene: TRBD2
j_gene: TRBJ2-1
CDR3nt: TGTGCCAGCAGCTCCGGGCTAGCGGGAGACAATGAGCAGTTCTTC
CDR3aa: CASSSGLAGDNEQFF

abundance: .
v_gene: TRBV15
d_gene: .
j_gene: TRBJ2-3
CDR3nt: TGTGCAGTCCGTGGGTGGGACACAGATACGCAGTATTTT
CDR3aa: CAVRGWDTDTQYF

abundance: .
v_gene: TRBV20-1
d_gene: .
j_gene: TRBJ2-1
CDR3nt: TGCAGTGCTACCCCGGACAATGAGCAGTTCTTC
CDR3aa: CSATPDNEQFF

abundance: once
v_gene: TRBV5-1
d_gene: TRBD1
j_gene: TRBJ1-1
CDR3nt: TGCGCCAGCAGCTGGGACAGGGGTAACACTGAAGCTTTCTTT
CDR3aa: CASSWDRGNTEAFF

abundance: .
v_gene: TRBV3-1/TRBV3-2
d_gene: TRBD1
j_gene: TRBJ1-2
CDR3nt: TGTGCCAGCAGCCAAGATGATAGGGGGCACTATGGCTACACCTTC
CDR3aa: CASSQDDRGHYGYTF

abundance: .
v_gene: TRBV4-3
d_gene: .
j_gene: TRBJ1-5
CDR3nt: TGCGCCAGCAGCCAAGATACCGGGGGCCGGAATCAGCCCCAGCATTTT
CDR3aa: CASSQDTGGRNQPQHF